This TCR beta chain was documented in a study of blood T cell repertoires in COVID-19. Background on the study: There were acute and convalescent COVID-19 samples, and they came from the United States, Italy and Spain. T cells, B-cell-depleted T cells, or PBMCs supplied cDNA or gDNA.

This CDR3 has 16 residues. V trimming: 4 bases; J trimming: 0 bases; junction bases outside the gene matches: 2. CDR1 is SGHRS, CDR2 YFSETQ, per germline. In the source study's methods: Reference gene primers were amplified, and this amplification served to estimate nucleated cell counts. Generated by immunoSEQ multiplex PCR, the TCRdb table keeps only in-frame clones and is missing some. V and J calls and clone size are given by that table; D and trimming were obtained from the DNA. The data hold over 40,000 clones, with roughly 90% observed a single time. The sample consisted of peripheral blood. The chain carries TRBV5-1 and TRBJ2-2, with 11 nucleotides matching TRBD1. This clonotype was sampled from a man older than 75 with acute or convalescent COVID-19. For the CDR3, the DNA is TGCGCCAGCAGCGTGGGACAGGGGGCGAACACCGGGGAGCTGTTTTTT. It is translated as CASSVGQGANTGELFF.